The 29 T cell receptor beta chains given below trace back to one sample, sequenced in a study of T cells in narcolepsy. Only in-frame clones appear in the TCRdb table, and some are missing; sequencing was by immunoSEQ multiplex PCR. The repertoire holds some 13,000 clones, with around nine tenths as singletons. Input material: CD45RA- memory CD4+ T cells from PBMCs. The receptors originated from a human donor with narcolepsy.

The chain has TRBV5-1 and TRBJ2-5; 12 bases align to TRBD2. Germline V gene lookup returns CDR1 SGHRS and CDR2 YFSETQ. The trim removed 4 bases at V and 5 bases at J, leaving 9 bases unmatched. The CDR3 consists of 16 residues. CDR3 DNA: TGCGCCAGCAGCGTGACTAGCGGGAGTGGTCGCGAGACCCAGTACTTC. It codes for CASSVTSGSGRETQYF.

By sample fraction, this clone is medium-sized. The chain combines TRBV12-1 with TRBJ1-2; TRBD1 is the table's D call, not checked against the DNA. TRBV12-1 is deemed a pseudogene. The CDR3 totals 16 residues. CDR3 DNA: TGTGCCAGCAGCGTAAGCGGGACAGGGTCTGGCTATGGCTACACCTTC. This encodes CASSVSGTGSGYGYTF.

This chain joins TRBV19 and TRBJ1-4; D perhaps matches TRBD1 (6 bases). This CDR3 is built from 16 residues. The V gene's germline CDR1 is LNHDA and CDR2 SQIVND (reference sequence). V dropped 5 bases and J dropped 5 bases, with 18 bases sitting between them. The CDR3 here is CASSRSTGTRNEKLFF. CDR3 in DNA: TGTGCCAGTAGTCGTTCTACCGGGACACGGAATGAAAAACTGTTTTTT. The variable domain in full, completed from reference TRBV19 and TRBJ1-4, reads DGGITQSPKYLFRKEGQNVTLSCEQNLNHDAMYWYRQDPGQGLRLIYYSQIVNDFQKGDIAEGYSVSREKKESFPLTVTSAQKNPTAFYLCASSRSTGTRNEKLFFGSGTQLSVL.

In its sample, this clone was seen once. V and J are TRBV29-1 and TRBJ2-1; D unresolved. The germline CDR1 and CDR2 sequences are SQVTM and ANQGSEA. The CDR3 contains 14 residues. Deletions cut 5 bases from V and 1 base from J, with 12 bases between. As DNA, the CDR3 is TGCAGCGTTCTAAGCCCTGCTTCCTACAATGAGCAGTTCTTC. This gives the protein CSVLSPASYNEQFF.

The chain is built from TRBV29-1 and TRBJ1-2; D might be TRBD1 (5 bases). Germline V gives CDR1 SQVTM, CDR2 ANQGSEA. The V gene lost 3 bases and the J gene lost 6 bases, with 11 bases spanning the gap. CDR3 length equals 12 residues. CDR3 amino acids: CSVDEQAHGYTF. In DNA form, the CDR3 reads TGCAGCGTTGACGAACAGGCCCATGGCTACACCTTC. Full variable domain (missing parts from reference TRBV29-1 and TRBJ1-2): SAVISQKPSRDICQRGTSLTIQCQVDSQVTMMFWYRQQPGQSLTLIATANQGSEATYESGFVIDKFPISRPNLTFSTLTVSNMSPEDSSIYLCSVDEQAHGYTFGSGTRLTVV.

This chain links TRBV5-1 with TRBJ1-5, with TRBD1 matching 8 bases. V trimming: 0 bases; J trimming: 6 bases; junction bases outside the gene matches: 5. The CDR3 extends over 15 amino acids. Germline CDR1 is SGHRS and CDR2 is YFSETQ. The CDR3 DNA is TGCGCCAGCAGCTTGGGGACAGGGATTAGTCAGCCCCAGCATTTT. This codes for CASSLGTGISQPQHF.

The chain joins TRBV18 to TRBJ2-4, with D possibly TRBD1 on 6 matching bases. The germline V gene encodes CDR1 KGHSH and CDR2 LQKENI. The CDR3 totals 14 residues. V gave up 2 bases and J gave up 7 bases, with 12 bases separating them. CDR3 protein: CASSPGGAGNIQYF. DNA of the CDR3: TGTGCCAGCTCACCAGGGGGCGCAGGGAACATTCAGTACTTC.

This chain joins TRBV11-2 and TRBJ2-7; D remains unclear. Trimming removed 0 bases at V and 7 bases at J, with 13 bases between. Per germline, CDR1 SGHAT and CDR2 FQNNGV. CDR3 length equals 14 residues. For the CDR3, the DNA is TGTGCCAGCAGCTTAGATCCTTCAGCCGGGGAGCAGTACTTC. Its protein product is CASSLDPSAGEQYF.

CDR3 nucleotide sequence: TGTGCCAGCGGGAACAGGGCCTCCTACGAGCAGTACTTC. Protein: CASGNRASYEQYF. This chain links TRBV27 with TRBJ2-5, with D tentatively TRBD1 (6 bases). The J call may be faulty, since TRBJ2-7 better matches the DNA end. The CDR3 loop spans 13 amino acids. In germline, CDR1 is MNHEY, CDR2 SMNVEV (reference sequence).

The V call is TRBV5-6, the J call TRBJ2-7; D is uncertain. Germline CDR1 and CDR2: SGHDT and YYEEEE. This CDR3 region has 14 residues. Trimming pared 2 bases from V and 1 base from J, leaving 10 bases between. CDR3 coding DNA: TGTGCCAGCAGCTTTTTAGCACTATCCTACGAGCAGTACTTC. As protein: CASSFLALSYEQYF.

The chain combines TRBV5-1 with TRBJ1-1, with 9 bases that match TRBD1. The CDR3 is made up of 15 amino acids. Germline V gene lookup returns CDR1 SGHRS and CDR2 YFSETQ. J lost 5 bases, V lost 4 bases, and 9 bases had no gene match. As DNA, the CDR3 is TGCGCCAGCAGCCCCCAGGGACAGGGTGTTACTGAAGCTTTCTTT. It specifies CASSPQGQGVTEAFF.

This sequence joins TRBV5-1 and TRBJ2-6; 12 bases are a match to TRBD2. The CDR3 length is 21 residues. Germline-derived CDR1 and CDR2 are SGHRS and YFSETQ. The trim removed 1 base at V and 4 bases at J, leaving 15 bases unmatched. The CDR3 region is CASSLPSGRAQSLAGANVLTF. CDR3 sequence (DNA): TGCGCCAGCAGCTTGCCTAGCGGGAGGGCCCAGAGTCTCGCCGGGGCCAACGTCCTGACTTTC.

This chain joins TRBV6-6 and TRBJ1-1; 7 bases agree with TRBD1. The trim removed 0 bases at V and 6 bases at J, leaving 7 bases unmatched. Germline V CDR1 and CDR2: MNHNY, SVGAGI (reference sequence). The CDR3 sequence is 15 residues long. The CDR3 sequence is CASSYSAQGFAEAFF. The DNA for the CDR3 is TGTGCCAGCAGTTACTCGGCACAGGGGTTCGCTGAAGCTTTCTTT.

This chain uses TRBV28 with TRBJ1-1; D is possibly TRBD1 (5 bases). The CDR3 is 17 amino acids. Germline V lookup: CDR1 MDHEN, CDR2 SYDVKM. V lost 3 bases, J lost 4 bases, and 21 bases lay in between. The CDR3 sequence is CASSLGGRSEFVTEAFF. DNA of the CDR3: TGTGCCAGCAGTTTGGGGGGTCGGAGTGAGTTTGTCACTGAAGCTTTCTTT.

The chain is built from TRBV15 and TRBJ2-7, with D maybe TRBD1 (5 bases). With 3 bases removed from V and 0 bases from J, the gap between germline ends came to 12 bases. Germline CDR1 is LNHNV and CDR2 is YYDKDF (reference sequence). The CDR3 runs to 15 residues. The CDR3 DNA reads as TGTGCCACCAGCAGTTCCCCAGGGATCTCCTACGAGCAGTACTTC. It translates to CATSSSPGISYEQYF.

This rearrangement joins TRBV2 to TRBJ2-2; 7 bases align to TRBD1. The CDR3 has 17 amino acids. V lost 6 bases and J lost 5; bases outside the gene matches: 15. The germline CDR1 and CDR2 sequences are SNHLY and FYNNEI. This CDR3 reads CASSPRQGGAMTGELFF. The CDR3 DNA reads TGTGCCAGCAGCCCCAGACAGGGCGGAGCGATGACCGGGGAGCTGTTTTTT.

This chain links TRBV7-2 with TRBJ2-3; no firm D call. Germline-derived CDR1 and CDR2 are SGHTA and FQGNSA. The CDR3 is 14 residues long. Deletions cut 4 bases from V and 6 bases from J, with 14 bases between. Written as DNA, the CDR3 is TGTGCCAGCAGCTCCGCCCCCCCCCGGGATACGCAGTATTTT. Residues: CASSSAPPRDTQYF. The full variable domain, completed using reference TRBV7-2 and TRBJ2-3, is GAGVSQSPSNKVTEKGKDVELRCDPISGHTALYWYRQSLGQGLEFLIYFQGNSAPDKSGLPSDRFSAERTGGSVSTLTIQRTQQEDSAVYLCASSSAPPRDTQYFGPGTRLTVL.

This chain links TRBV18 with TRBJ1-3; D call uncertain. This CDR3 comprises 13 residues. Per germline, CDR1 KGHSH and CDR2 LQKENI. The V and J ends lost 6 bases and 8 bases respectively, with 14 bases between them. The CDR3 DNA reads TGTGCCAGCTCGAGTGTCGGCCGGGACACCATATATTTT. Translating gives CASSSVGRDTIYF.

This clone was seen once. The chain links TRBV18 to TRBJ2-5; 13 bases align to TRBD2. The CDR3 covers 16 residues. CDR1 is KGHSH, CDR2 LQKENI, per germline. With 2 bases clipped from V and 5 bases from J, the junction kept 5 bases outside the gene matches. The CDR3 DNA follows: TGTGCCAGCTCACCAGGACTAGCGGGAGTGGGGGAGACCCAGTACTTC. Its translation: CASSPGLAGVGETQYF.

V is TRBV28 and J is TRBJ2-3, with 9 nucleotides matching TRBD2. With V trimmed by 4 bases and J by 3 bases, 2 bases remained unmatched. Per the germline V gene, CDR1 is MDHEN and CDR2 is SYDVKM. The CDR3 length is 14 residues. CDR3 nucleotides: TGTGCCAGCAGTTCTAGCGGGATAACAGATACGCAGTATTTT. Translation: CASSSSGITDTQYF.

This chain links TRBV18 with TRBJ1-3; D is possibly TRBD1 (6 bases). With 2 bases removed from V and 2 bases from J, the gap between germline ends came to 16 bases. Per germline, CDR1 KGHSH and CDR2 LQKENI. This CDR3 is 17 amino acids long. The CDR3 coding sequence is TGTGCCAGCTCACCAACGGAGTATGGGGACACTGGAAACACCATATATTTT. It yields the protein CASSPTEYGDTGNTIYF.

The V and J genes are TRBV19 and TRBJ2-7; D might be TRBD2 (5 bases). Germline V gene data show CDR1 as LNHDA and CDR2 as SQIVND (reference sequence). The CDR3 is made up of 13 amino acids. The V end was cut by 6 bases, the J end by 1 base, with 10 bases between. The CDR3 coding sequence is TGTGCCAGTAGCCGAGAGGGTTCCTACGAGCAGTACTTC. This codes for CASSREGSYEQYF.

This clone appeared a few times. J is TRBJ1-3 and V is TRBV6-1; unclear D gene. Germline V gene lookup returns CDR1 MNHNS and CDR2 SASEGT. Trimming stripped 2 bases from V and 0 bases from J, with 5 bases between. The length of the CDR3 is 14 residues. Here the CDR3 DNA reads TGTGCCAGCAGTGAACTTAACTCTGGAAACACCATATATTTT. It translates to CASSELNSGNTIYF.

V gene TRBV7-9 combines with J gene TRBJ1-6; no reliable D call. Trimming left V 8 bases short and J 7 bases short, with 9 bases between. CDR1 and CDR2 from the germline V gene are SEHNR and FQNEAQ (reference sequence). The CDR3 length is 12 residues. CDR3 residues: CASSEENSPLHF. The CDR3 DNA follows: TGTGCCAGCTCGGAGGAGAATTCACCCCTCCACTTT. The complete variable domain, with remaining parts taken from reference TRBV7-9 and TRBJ1-6, reads DTGVSQNPRHKITKRGQNVTFRCDPISEHNRLYWYRQTLGQGPEFLTYFQNEAQLEKSRLLSDRFSAERPKGSFSTLEIQRTEQGDSAMYLCASSEENSPLHFGNGTRLTVT.

The chain links TRBV7-2 to TRBJ2-7; 7 positions match TRBD1. CDR1 and CDR2 from the germline V gene are SGHTA and FQGNSA. There are 16 residues in the CDR3. The V segment lost 0 bases and the J segment 5 bases; nucleotides outside the gene matches: 10. The CDR3: CASSLAYGTAQDEQYF. For the CDR3, the DNA is TGTGCCAGCAGCTTAGCGTATGGGACAGCTCAAGACGAGCAGTACTTC.

The chain uses TRBV7-9 and TRBJ1-2, with D possibly matching TRBD1 (5 bases). Looked up from germline, CDR1 is SEHNR and CDR2 is FQNEAQ (reference sequence). The V end lost 5 bases, the J end lost 7 bases, and 17 bases lay between the germline ends. The CDR3 is 14 residues long. DNA of the CDR3: TGTGCCAGCAGCACCGGGGGACTGGCTGCTGGCTACACCTTC. Residues: CASSTGGLAAGYTF.

This clone was counted between two and nine times. The chain has TRBV2 and TRBJ2-3; 9 bases are shared with TRBD2. The CDR3 has 16 amino acids. Germline V gene data show CDR1 as SNHLY and CDR2 as FYNNEI. The junction had 11 bases not matched to a gene; V was cut back by 8 bases and J by 2 bases. The CDR3 DNA reads TGTGCCAGCCTGCCTAGCGGGACTTTCATCACAGATACGCAGTATTTT. It specifies CASLPSGTFITDTQYF.

V is TRBV29-1 and J is TRBJ2-3, with 8 bases identical to TRBD1. With 7 bases clipped from V and 4 bases from J, the junction kept 10 bases outside the gene matches. CDR1 is SQVTM, CDR2 ANQGSEA, per germline. The CDR3 runs to 14 residues. The CDR3 loop is CSASGQGPADTQYF. CDR3 DNA sequence: TGCAGCGCCTCAGGACAGGGTCCCGCAGATACGCAGTATTTT.

The chain has TRBV15 and TRBJ2-2; 11 positions agree with TRBD2. V shed 3 bases and J 5 bases; nucleotides not matched to a gene: 5. CDR1 and CDR2 from the germline V gene are LNHNV and YYDKDF (reference sequence). This CDR3 has 16 residues. CDR3 in DNA: TGTGCCACCAGCAGCCGACTAGCGGGGAATACCGGGGAGCTGTTTTTT. Translating it yields CATSSRLAGNTGELFF. Full variable domain (missing parts from reference TRBV15 and TRBJ2-2): DAMVIQNPRYQVTQFGKPVTLSCSQTLNHNVMYWYQQKSSQAPKLLFHYYDKDFNNEADTPDNFQSRRPNTSFCFLDIRSPGLGDTAMYLCATSSRLAGNTGELFFGEGSRLTVL.